A selection of T cell receptor beta chains follows, all from one sample in a study of response to subunit inactivated influenza vaccine. TCRdb processed the RT-PCR reads anew with MiXCR; each CDR3 protein has one entry. Of approximately 700,000 distinct CDR3 sequences in the sample, around 16% are singletons; the top ten hold about 9.9%. The material sequenced was PBMCs from blood, taken 11 to 12 days after vaccination. The source of these receptors is a man aged 50 to 60 who received an inactivated influenza vaccine. The CDR3 runs from the conserved cysteine through the conserved F or W. A D gene is named only where the DNA matches it firmly. Where a row states a size, it is once, few, many or the class of an expanded clone; other rows omit it.

V	D	size	J	CDR3	DNA
TRBV5-1	TRBD1	few	TRBJ2-2	CASSGTSGTGAAGELFF	TGCGCCAGCAGCGGCACCTCCGGGACAGGGGCCGCCGGGGAGCTGTTTTTT
TRBV3-1	-	-	TRBJ1-1	CASSDGWEAFF	TGTGCCAGCAGCGATGGTTGGGAAGCTTTCTTT
TRBV10-3	TRBD1	-	TRBJ2-7	CAISETGSGGYEQYF	TGTGCCATCAGTGAGACGGGTTCAGGGGGATACGAGCAGTACTTC
TRBV7-9	-	-	TRBJ2-5	CASSPAVFMTQYF	TGTGCCAGCAGTCCCGCGGTGTTCATGACCCAGTACTTC
TRBV14	-	few	TRBJ2-2	CASSQNSDTGELFF	TGTGCCAGCAGCCAAAACAGCGACACCGGGGAGCTGTTTTTT
TRBV5-1	TRBD2	-	TRBJ2-1	CASKGTSGYNEQFF	TGCGCCAGTAAAGGGACTAGCGGATACAATGAGCAGTTCTTC
TRBV20-1	-	few	TRBJ2-5	CSARDRRGASAQYF	TGCAGTGCTAGAGATAGGAGAGGGGCATCGGCCCAGTACTTC
TRBV6-2/TRBV6-3	TRBD1	-	TRBJ2-3	CASSYRGGGDTQYF	TGTGCCAGCAGTTACCGAGGGGGCGGAGATACGCAGTATTTT
TRBV11-1	TRBD2	few	TRBJ2-7	CASSSALLLAGNSYEQYF	TGTGCCAGCAGCTCCGCCCTTTTACTAGCGGGGAACTCCTACGAGCAGTACTTC
TRBV20-1	TRBD2	-	TRBJ2-3	CSATSAGADTQYF	TGCAGTGCCACTAGCGCGGGGGCAGATACGCAGTATTTT
TRBV2	-	-	TRBJ2-1	CASSALGGRISEQFF	TGTGCCAGCAGTGCACTCGGGGGCCGAATTTCTGAGCAGTTCTTC
TRBV2	-	few	TRBJ2-7	CATLSNEQYF	TGTGCCACCCTCTCAAACGAGCAGTACTTC
TRBV12-3/TRBV12-4	-	-	TRBJ2-3	CAASSSTDTQYF	TGTGCCGCCTCATCGAGTACAGATACGCAGTATTTT
TRBV7-8	-	-	TRBJ2-7	CASSHRRGGEQYF	TGTGCCAGCAGCCACCGGAGGGGTGGCGAGCAGTACTTC
TRBV4-3	-	many	TRBJ2-5	CASSQGLLNQETQYF	TGCGCCAGCAGCCAAGGCTTGTTGAACCAAGAGACCCAGTACTTC
TRBV2	-	-	TRBJ1-4	CASSVGQMLELFF	TGTGCCAGCAGTGTCGGGCAGATGTTGGAACTGTTTTTT
TRBV18	TRBD2	-	TRBJ2-1	CASSPLITRGGLQNEQFF	TGTGCCAGCTCACCATTAATTACGCGGGGGGGTTTGCAAAATGAGCAGTTCTTC
TRBV3-1	-	many	TRBJ1-1	CASSQATGLLSTEAFF	TGTGCCAGCAGCCAAGCTACAGGGTTGTTGAGCACTGAAGCTTTCTTT
TRBV28	TRBD2	few	TRBJ2-1	CASSRSGGAKFF	TGTGCCAGCAGCCGTAGCGGGGGGGCTAAGTTCTTC
TRBV12-3/TRBV12-4	-	many	TRBJ2-2	CASSRSLTGELFF	TGTGCCAGCAGTCGCAGTCTCACCGGGGAGCTGTTTTTT
TRBV7-3	-	many	TRBJ2-5	CASSRARWETQYF	TGTGCCAGCAGCCGGGCCCGGTGGGAGACCCAGTACTTC
TRBV12-3/TRBV12-4	TRBD1	many	TRBJ1-2	CASSTQGRGHIRGGYTF	TGTGCCAGCAGTACACAGGGGAGGGGGCATATAAGGGGTGGCTACACCTTC
TRBV20-1	-	few	TRBJ1-2	CSAKSDSNYGYTF	TGCAGTGCTAAGTCGGACAGTAACTATGGCTACACCTTC
TRBV28	TRBD2	-	TRBJ2-1	CASSLASGGFYFRFF	TGTGCCAGCAGTTTGGCTAGCGGGGGGTTTTATTTTCGGTTCTTC
TRBV20-1	-	-	TRBJ2-1	CSASGQRGGVNEQFF	TGCAGTGCTAGCGGTCAAAGGGGCGGGGTCAATGAGCAGTTCTTC
TRBV15	TRBD2	few	TRBJ2-3	CATSRTSGSEGTQYF	TGTGCCACCAGCCGGACTAGCGGGAGTGAGGGTACGCAGTATTTT
TRBV7-8	-	-	TRBJ2-3	CASSLGLRGPTDTQYF	TGTGCCAGCAGCTTAGGGTTGCGGGGCCCCACAGATACGCAGTATTTT
TRBV6-2/TRBV6-3	-	-	TRBJ1-4	CASNSGTTGEKLFF	TGTGCCAGCAATTCCGGGACGACGGGTGAAAAACTGTTTTTT